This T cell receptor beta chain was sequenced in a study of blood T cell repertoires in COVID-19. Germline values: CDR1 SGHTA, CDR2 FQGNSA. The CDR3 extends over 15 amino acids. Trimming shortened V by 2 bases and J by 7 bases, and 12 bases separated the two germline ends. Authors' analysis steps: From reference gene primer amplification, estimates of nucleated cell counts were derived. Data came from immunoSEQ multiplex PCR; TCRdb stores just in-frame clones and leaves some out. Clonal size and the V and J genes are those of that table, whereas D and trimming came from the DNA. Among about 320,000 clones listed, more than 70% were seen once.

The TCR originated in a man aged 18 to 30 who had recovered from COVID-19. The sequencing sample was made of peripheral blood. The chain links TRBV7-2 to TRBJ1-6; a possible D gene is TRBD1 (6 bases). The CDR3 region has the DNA TGTGCCAGCAGCTTAAGAGGGACACCAAATTCACCCCTCCACTTT. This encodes CASSLRGTPNSPLHF.